Listed here are 16 T cell receptor beta chains from one sample, sequenced in a study of T cell responses to AZD1222 COVID-19 vaccine. Some clones are missing from TCRdb's copy, which holds only in-frame ones; the method was immunoSEQ multiplex PCR. Among about 150,000 clones listed, 85% to 95% were seen once. Here the sequenced sample was peripheral blood, taken on day 0 of AZD1222 vaccination. These receptors were taken from an adult in good health.

This chain uses TRBV9 with TRBJ2-1; 10 bases are a match to TRBD2. Germline CDR1 and CDR2: SGDLS and YYNGEE. J gave up 4 bases and V 3 bases, and 4 bases lay outside the gene matches. The CDR3 totals 15 residues. The CDR3 here is CASSARLAGYNEQFF. DNA of the CDR3: TGTGCCAGCAGCGCTCGACTAGCGGGTTACAATGAGCAGTTCTTC.

The chain is built from TRBV2 and TRBJ2-2; 9 positions match TRBD1. V was clipped by 4 bases and J by 5 bases; unmatched bases: 8. The CDR3 has 16 amino acids. Germline CDR1 and CDR2: SNHLY and FYNNEI. The CDR3 sequence is CASSGEQGAMTGELFF. The DNA for the CDR3 is TGTGCCAGCAGTGGGGAACAGGGGGCGATGACCGGGGAGCTGTTTTTT.

The V call is TRBV27, the J call TRBJ2-1; 14 nucleotides line up with TRBD2. Germline assignment: CDR1 MNHEY and CDR2 SMNVEV (reference sequence). CDR3 length equals 16 residues. The V gene end was trimmed by 7 bases and the J gene end by 4 bases; junction bases not matched to a gene: 6. The CDR3 region is CASMSGTSGSYNEQFF. Here the CDR3 DNA reads TGTGCCAGCATGTCTGGGACTAGCGGGAGTTACAATGAGCAGTTCTTC.

This chain links TRBV28 with TRBJ1-5, with TRBD1 as a possible D gene (5 bases). V lost 6 bases and J lost 2, with 14 bases in between. This CDR3 is built from 15 residues. CDR1 and CDR2 from the germline V gene are MDHEN and SYDVKM. CDR3 sequence: CASSLGGSGNQPQHF. The CDR3, as DNA: TGTGCCAGCAGCCTTGGGGGATCCGGCAATCAGCCCCAGCATTTT.

This chain uses TRBV15 with TRBJ1-1, with D uncertain. The V gene lost 5 bases and the J gene lost 0 bases, with 10 bases spanning the gap. This CDR3 region has 14 residues. Germline CDR1 reads LNHNV; CDR2 reads YYDKDF (reference sequence). CDR3 sequence (DNA): TGTGCCACCAGCGGCGTTGCGATGAACACTGAAGCTTTCTTT. Translated, it gives CATSGVAMNTEAFF.

The chain employs TRBV21-1 and TRBJ1-3; the table calls TRBD1, which could not be checked here. TRBV21-1 is reported as a pseudogene. CDR3 length: 16 residues. The CDR3 loop is CASSKRYRTSGNTIYF. The CDR3 DNA sequence: TGTGCCAGCAGCAAAAGGTACAGGACCTCTGGAAACACCATATATTTT.

The chain is built from TRBV7-8 and TRBJ2-7; 8 nucleotides agree with TRBD2. Germline V gives CDR1 SGHVS, CDR2 FQNEAQ. Unmatched junction bases numbered 11, after V lost 5 bases and J lost 2 bases. The CDR3 contains 16 residues. The CDR3 coding sequence is TGTGCCAGCAGCCCACAATCCCTAGCGGGCCCCTACGAGCAGTACGTC. Its translation is CASSPQSLAGPYEQYV.

The chain has TRBV18 and TRBJ2-5; D is unresolved. This CDR3 spans 15 amino acids. Germline V gene lookup returns CDR1 KGHSH and CDR2 LQKENI. V was clipped by 1 base and J by 1 base, with 10 bases between them. CDR3 amino acids: CASSPRDNPQETQYF. CDR3 DNA: TGTGCCAGCTCACCACGCGACAATCCCCAAGAGACCCAGTACTTC. Together with reference TRBV18 and TRBJ2-5, the CDR3 gives the full variable domain: NAGVMQNPRHLVRRRGQEARLRCSPMKGHSHVYWYRQLPEEGLKFMVYLQKENIIDESGMPKERFSAEFPKEGPSILRIQQVVRGDSAAYFCASSPRDNPQETQYFGPGTRLLVL.

Here the CDR3 DNA reads TGTGCCATCAGTGAGAACCTGGGGATGAACACTGAAGCTTTCTTT. Protein sequence: CAISENLGMNTEAFF. This chain connects TRBV10-3 to TRBJ1-1; D gene unclear. The V end was cut by 2 bases, the J end by 0 bases, with 10 bases between. Germline CDR1 is ENHRY and CDR2 is SYGVKD. This CDR3 contains 15 residues.

The gene calls are TRBV27 and TRBJ1-3, with TRBD1 as a possible D gene (6 bases). The germline V and J ends were trimmed by 6 bases and 0 bases, with 21 bases remaining between them. CDR1 is MNHEY and CDR2 is SMNVEV in the germline V gene (reference sequence). The CDR3 consists of 18 residues. CDR3 loop: CASRPFSGQNFSGNTIYF. The CDR3 coding sequence is TGTGCCAGCAGACCCTTCTCAGGACAGAATTTCTCTGGAAACACCATATATTTT.

This clone has a single count. The V gene is TRBV18, the J gene TRBJ2-5; 7 bases fit TRBD1. Germline lookup yields CDR1 KGHSH and CDR2 LQKENI. The CDR3 extends over 16 amino acids. Losses at the gene ends were 4 bases for V and 2 bases for J; bases not matched to a gene: 10. CDR3 coding DNA: TGTGCCAGCTCACGCTGGGACAGCACAATACAAGAGACCCAGTACTTC. Translated: CASSRWDSTIQETQYF.

To note about this clone: It is unclear where the CDR3 begins or ends on the DNA, so no DNA is shown, and the CDR3 is as TCRdb lists it. This sequence joins TRBV5-6 and TRBJ2-7. CDR1 and CDR2 from the germline V gene are SGHDT and YYEEEE. The CDR3 is 17 residues long, counting both termini. CDR3: CASSFGPGSGRPYEQYV.

The chain employs TRBV18 and TRBJ1-4; D remains ambiguous. Germline V gives CDR1 KGHSH, CDR2 LQKENI. V lost 5 bases and J lost 6, with 10 bases in between. The CDR3 consists of 13 residues. CDR3 bases: TGTGCCAGCTCAATAAGAGATTATGAAAAACTGTTTTTT. Amino acid sequence: CASSIRDYEKLFF.

V gene TRBV11-2 combines with J gene TRBJ2-5; the match to TRBD1 covers 7 bases. This CDR3 is 14 amino acids long. V gave up 7 bases and J gave up 5 bases; unmatched junction bases: 10. Germline CDR1 is SGHAT and CDR2 is FQNNGV. DNA for the CDR3: TGTGCCAGCAAAGCCGGGACAGTCAGTGAGACCCAGTACTTC. Amino acids: CASKAGTVSETQYF.

The genes are TRBV28 and TRBJ1-5; weak D call: TRBD1 (6 bases). This CDR3 is 17 amino acids long. CDR1 is MDHEN and CDR2 is SYDVKM in the germline V gene. Between the trimmed V and J ends, which lost 6 bases and 7 bases, there was a span of 25 bases. The CDR3 coding sequence is TGTGCCAGCAGCCCGATACTTAAGGACAGCTCCCACCAGCCCCAGCATTTT. Amino acid sequence: CASSPILKDSSHQPQHF.

The rearrangement uses TRBV24-1 and TRBJ2-1; 9 bases agree with TRBD1. V lost 5 bases and J lost 2; bases outside the gene matches: 9. The CDR3 consists of 17 residues. The germline V gene has CDR1 KGHDR and CDR2 SFDVKD. The CDR3, as DNA: TGTGCCACCAGTGCCCCAAACAGGGGGCGACCCTACAATGAGCAGTTCTTC. This encodes CATSAPNRGRPYNEQFF.